The 30 T cell receptor beta chains presented below share a single source sample, sequenced in a study of PD-L1 blockade in urothelial cancer. Repertoires were generated with immunoSEQ multiplex PCR, while TCRdb's copy carries only in-frame clones and drops some. The sample includes some 30,000 clones, more than 75% of them seen just once. Specimen: PBMCs, collected around atezolizumab (anti-PD-L1) treatment. These receptors were collected from a man aged 45 to 65 with urothelial cancer.

The CDR3 protein is CASTQFRGAPSGNTIYF. The DNA of the CDR3 is TGTGCCAGCACCCAATTTCGGGGGGCGCCGTCTGGAAACACCATATATTTT. The genes are TRBV7-9 and TRBJ1-3; TRBD1 is a possible D gene (6 bases). Trimming took 7 bases from V and 1 from J, leaving 20 bases between them. Germline values: CDR1 SEHNR, CDR2 FQNEAQ (reference sequence). This CDR3 spans 17 amino acids.

The chain is built from TRBV9 and TRBJ2-7, with 7 bases aligning to TRBD1. The V gene's germline CDR1 is SGDLS and CDR2 YYNGEE. The CDR3 spans 15 residues. The V and J ends lost 4 bases and 6 bases, in that order; junction bases with no gene match: 13. The CDR3 here is CASSNRDSPIAEQYF. The CDR3, as DNA: TGTGCCAGCAGCAACCGGGACAGTCCCATAGCCGAGCAGTACTTC.

The chain's CDR3 is CATSRERGLHEQYF. The CDR3 region has the DNA TGTGCCACCAGCAGAGAGAGGGGGCTCCACGAGCAGTACTTC. The chain couples TRBV15 to TRBJ2-7, with 7 bases matching TRBD1. This CDR3 is built from 14 residues. Germline CDR1 LNHNV, CDR2 YYDKDF (reference sequence). The junction had 4 bases not matched to a gene; V was cut back by 0 bases and J by 5 bases.

The J gene is TRBJ2-5, the V gene TRBV7-9; D is possibly TRBD1 (6 bases). The V gene lost 9 bases and the J gene lost 4 bases, with 12 bases spanning the gap. CDR3 length: 12 amino acids. The germline CDR1 and CDR2 sequences are SEHNR and FQNEAQ (reference sequence). As DNA, the CDR3 is TGTGCCAGTGACACAGGGCTAGAGACCCAGTACTTC. It codes for CASDTGLETQYF.

This chain uses TRBV15 with TRBJ2-7; weak D call: TRBD1 (6 bases). The V end lost 0 bases, the J end lost 4 bases, and 13 bases lay between the germline ends. This CDR3 contains 15 residues. Germline V gene data show CDR1 as LNHNV and CDR2 as YYDKDF (reference sequence). The CDR3 coding sequence is TGTGCCACCAGCAGAGATCCGGACAGTGGTTACGAGCAGTACTTC. Protein sequence: CATSRDPDSGYEQYF. Full variable domain (outside the CDR3, taken from reference TRBV15 and TRBJ2-7): DAMVIQNPRYQVTQFGKPVTLSCSQTLNHNVMYWYQQKSSQAPKLLFHYYDKDFNNEADTPDNFQSRRPNTSFCFLDIRSPGLGDTAMYLCATSRDPDSGYEQYFGPGTRLTVT.

The chain is built from TRBV6-5 and TRBJ2-7; 11 bases agree with TRBD2. CDR1 is MNHEY and CDR2 is SVGAGI in the germline V gene. After removal of 0 bases from V and 4 bases from J, the junction contained 5 bases not matched to a gene. The CDR3 has 16 residues. CDR3 sequence reads: CASSYSLLAGDYEQYF. CDR3 bases: TGTGCCAGCAGTTACTCCTTACTAGCGGGAGATTACGAGCAGTACTTC.

The V call is TRBV10-3, the J call TRBJ2-5; 9 bases fit TRBD1. The CDR3 contains 16 residues. Germline loops: CDR1 ENHRY, CDR2 SYGVKD. V trimming: 4 bases; J trimming: 2 bases; junction bases outside the gene matches: 8. CDR3 nucleotides: TGTGCCATCAGTGGGGCGGGACAGGGCATTCAAGAGACCCAGTACTTC. It codes for CAISGAGQGIQETQYF.

A single count supports this clone. The chain employs TRBV29-1 and TRBJ2-7, with D perhaps matching TRBD1 (6 bases). The CDR3 spans 13 residues. CDR1 is SQVTM and CDR2 is ANQGSEA in the germline V gene. CDR3 DNA sequence: TGCAGTGGATCGACAGGAGTCTCCTACGAGCAGTACTTC. The encoded protein is CSGSTGVSYEQYF.

V and J are TRBV10-2 and TRBJ2-1; TRBD1 is a possible D gene (6 bases). Between the trimmed V and J ends, which lost 2 bases and 9 bases, there was a span of 11 bases. This CDR3 has 13 residues. CDR1 and CDR2 (germline): WSHSY, SAAADI. DNA of the CDR3: TGCGCCAGCAGTGAGAGCGAGGGGGTTGAGCAGTTCTTC. This sequence encodes CASSESEGVEQFF.

This rearrangement joins TRBV30 to TRBJ1-3, with D maybe TRBD1 (6 bases). Germline V lookup: CDR1 GTSNPN, CDR2 SVGIG (reference sequence). The CDR3 runs to 16 residues. V was clipped by 0 bases and J by 4 bases, with 16 bases between them. CDR3 amino acids: CAWSVPGSRGGNTIYF. The DNA of the CDR3 is TGTGCCTGGAGTGTACCCGGGTCTAGGGGGGGAAACACCATATATTTT.

This clone appeared a few times. The chain is built from TRBV5-4 and TRBJ2-5; a weak D match, TRBD1 (6 bases). The ends were cut back, 5 bases at V and 1 base at J, with 15 bases in the middle. The CDR3 has 15 amino acids. CDR1 SGHNT and CDR2 YYREEE come from the germline V gene (reference sequence). CDR3 region: CASRQPGHGQETQYF. The CDR3 coding sequence is TGTGCCAGCAGGCAACCGGGACATGGCCAAGAGACCCAGTACTTC.

The V call is TRBV5-1, the J call TRBJ1-1; no reliable D call. From germline, CDR1 is SGHRS and CDR2 YFSETQ. The V gene lost 2 bases and the J gene lost 11 bases, with 13 bases spanning the gap. This CDR3 comprises 12 residues. In nucleotides, the CDR3 is TGCGCCAGCAGCTTCGAGGATGGAAGTGCTTTCTTT. Encoded protein: CASSFEDGSAFF.

The chain carries TRBV5-6 and TRBJ2-7; 7 bases line up with TRBD1. V shed 2 bases and J 0 bases; nucleotides not matched to a gene: 5. The CDR3 consists of 15 residues. CDR1 is SGHDT and CDR2 is YYEEEE in the germline V gene. The CDR3 region has the DNA TGTGCCAGCAGCTTCAGGACAGGACGCTCCTACGAGCAGTACTTC. Amino acid sequence: CASSFRTGRSYEQYF.

The CDR3 DNA is TGTGCCAGCAGCTTAAGCGGAGTATACACCGGGGAGCTGTTTTTT. Encoded protein: CASSLSGVYTGELFF. V gene TRBV11-3 combines with J gene TRBJ2-2; possible D gene TRBD2, 5 bases. Germline V gene sequence: CDR1 SGHNT, CDR2 YENEEA. V was cut by 2 bases and J by 3 bases, with 10 bases left in between. This CDR3 region has 15 residues.

This chain joins TRBV30 and TRBJ2-6; 7 bases agree with TRBD2. The germline gives CDR1 GTSNPN, CDR2 SVGIG (reference sequence). The CDR3 has 17 amino acids. Trimming at V came to 6 bases and at J to 3 bases, leaving 14 bases not matched to a gene. DNA for the CDR3: TGTGCCTGCCCCTGGGAGGGAGAGGGCCTTGGGGCCAACGTCCTGACTTTC. It translates to CACPWEGEGLGANVLTF.

The V and J genes are TRBV19 and TRBJ2-3; 13 bases line up with TRBD2. Trimming at V came to 3 bases and at J to 6 bases, leaving 9 bases not matched to a gene. The CDR3 is made up of 17 amino acids. CDR1 is LNHDA, CDR2 SQIVND, per germline (reference sequence). CDR3 residues: CASSIRTSGGPWDTQYF. For the CDR3, the DNA is TGTGCCAGTAGTATCCGGACTAGCGGGGGCCCTTGGGATACGCAGTATTTT.

Judged by abundance, this clone is medium-sized. The J gene is TRBJ1-2, the V gene TRBV30, with a tentative D call TRBD1 (6 bases). The V gene's germline CDR1 is GTSNPN and CDR2 SVGIG (reference sequence). This CDR3 is built from 10 residues. CDR3 bases: TGTGCTTTCAGGGGCTATGGCTACACCTTC. Protein: CAFRGYGYTF.

V usage is TRBV7-9 and J usage is TRBJ1-6, with 7 bases lining up with TRBD1. Germline CDR1 SEHNR, CDR2 FQNEAQ (reference sequence). V shed 5 bases and J 7 bases; nucleotides not matched to a gene: 5. The CDR3 totals 14 residues. This CDR3 reads CASSRDRRNSPLHF. The CDR3 nucleotides read TGTGCCAGCAGCCGGGACAGAAGGAATTCACCCCTCCACTTT.

This chain links TRBV15 with TRBJ1-2, with TRBD1 identical over 7 bases. Unmatched junction bases numbered 4, after V lost 1 base and J lost 2 bases. Germline V gene data show CDR1 as LNHNV and CDR2 as YYDKDF (reference sequence). The CDR3 length is 15 residues. CDR3 loop: CATSRVKGANYGYTF. The CDR3 DNA reads TGTGCCACCAGCAGAGTAAAGGGGGCGAACTATGGCTACACCTTC.

DNA of the CDR3: TGTGCCAGCTCCCCCAGCTCCGGGGAGAATTCACCCCTCCACTTT. It encodes CASSPSSGENSPLHF. The chain uses TRBV2 and TRBJ1-6; D unclear. The CDR3 spans 15 residues. V lost 8 bases, J lost 7 bases, and 18 bases lay in between. CDR1 and CDR2 (germline): SNHLY, FYNNEI.

The rearrangement uses TRBV18 and TRBJ1-1; TRBD1 matches 8 bases. Germline V gene data show CDR1 as KGHSH and CDR2 as LQKENI. The V gene end was trimmed by 6 bases and the J gene end by 1 base; junction bases not matched to a gene: 4. There are 14 residues in the CDR3. CDR3 nucleotides: TGTGCCAGCTCTTACAGGGGGGAGAACACTGAAGCTTTCTTT. As protein: CASSYRGENTEAFF. The variable domain in full, with the rest retrieved from reference TRBV18 and TRBJ1-1, is NAGVMQNPRHLVRRRGQEARLRCSPMKGHSHVYWYRQLPEEGLKFMVYLQKENIIDESGMPKERFSAEFPKEGPSILRIQQVVRGDSAAYFCASSYRGENTEAFFGQGTRLTVV.

The rearrangement uses TRBV27 and TRBJ2-2, with TRBD2 as a possible D gene (6 bases). The germline CDR1 and CDR2 sequences are MNHEY and SMNVEV (reference sequence). Deletions cut 3 bases from V and 6 bases from J, with 8 bases between. This CDR3 is 13 amino acids long. The CDR3 region is CASSLSGAGELFF. The DNA of the CDR3 is TGTGCCAGCAGTTTGTCGGGGGCCGGGGAGCTGTTTTTT.

V usage is TRBV27 and J usage is TRBJ1-5; D is possibly TRBD1 (6 bases). This CDR3 comprises 16 residues. Germline V gene sequence: CDR1 MNHEY, CDR2 SMNVEV (reference sequence). V was cut by 6 bases and J by 2 bases, with 17 bases left in between. Here the CDR3 reads CASRSSGGAGNQPQHF. The CDR3 DNA reads as TGTGCCAGCAGGTCATCGGGGGGGGCCGGCAATCAGCCCCAGCATTTT.

The chain links TRBV5-3 to TRBJ2-5; 9 bases are shared with TRBD2. TRBV5-3 is filed as an ORF, its function uncertain. The V segment lost 1 base and the J segment 2 bases; nucleotides outside the gene matches: 3. The CDR3 spans 15 residues. CDR3 in DNA: TGTGCCAGAAGCTTGCTAGCGGGAAGGCAAGAGACCCAGTACTTC. It specifies CARSLLAGRQETQYF.

Concerning this clone: One end of the junction is discordant with germline, which a read error may explain. This chain joins TRBV7-8 and TRBJ2-7; 9 bases match TRBD1. The CDR3 has 12 residues. Germline lookup yields CDR1 SGHVS and CDR2 FQNEAQ. The CDR3 DNA is TGTGCCAGCAGCTCGCCCGGGACAGGGTTGAACTTC. Translating it yields CASSSPGTGLNF.

The chain has TRBV11-2 and TRBJ2-7; a weak D match, TRBD2 (6 bases). This CDR3 is 13 amino acids long. CDR1 SGHAT and CDR2 FQNNGV come from the germline V gene. The V end lost 3 bases, the J end lost 7 bases, and 13 bases lay between the germline ends. The DNA for the CDR3 is TGTGCCAGCAGCTTGATGACTAGTCAGGAGCAGTACTTC. Encoded protein: CASSLMTSQEQYF.

The sample holds a few counts of this clone. The chain carries TRBV4-2 and TRBJ2-7, with 13 nucleotides matching TRBD2. The CDR3 loop spans 17 amino acids. Trimming removed 0 bases from V and 7 bases from J; junction bases left unmatched: 9. Looked up from germline, CDR1 is LGHNA and CDR2 is YNFKEQ. The CDR3 sequence: CASSQEPGLAGLREQYF. The DNA of the CDR3 is TGTGCCAGCAGCCAAGAGCCGGGACTAGCGGGGCTCAGGGAGCAGTACTTC.

This chain uses TRBV4-3 with TRBJ2-7, with TRBD2 identical over 8 bases. The germline V gene encodes CDR1 LGHNA and CDR2 YSLEER. The CDR3 contains 19 residues. V was clipped by 0 bases and J by 1 base; unmatched bases: 14. In nucleotides, the CDR3 is TGCGCCAGCAGCCAAGATCTTTCCGATCGGGAGGGCCTTTCCTACGAGCAGTACTTC. Translation gives CASSQDLSDREGLSYEQYF.

Note on this clone: The junction differs from germline at one of its ends, possibly a read error. The gene calls are TRBV7-9 and TRBJ2-7, with 8 nucleotides matching TRBD2. Germline lookup yields CDR1 SEHNR and CDR2 FQNEAQ (reference sequence). This CDR3 is 16 amino acids long. In DNA, the CDR3 is TGTGCCAGCAGCCGTTCGGGGGGGCAGGCGGCCGCTCGTTGGCACTTC. This translates into CASSRSGGQAAARWHF.

The gene calls are TRBV5-6 and TRBJ2-7, with D unclear. Germline CDR1 reads SGHDT; CDR2 reads YYEEEE. V lost 0 bases to trimming and J lost 3 bases, with 7 bases between them. The CDR3 sequence is 13 residues long. The CDR3 nucleotides read TGTGCCAGCAGCTTGGTAGATAGCTACGAGCAGTACTTC. Its protein product is CASSLVDSYEQYF.